Described below is a single T cell receptor (beta chain) sequence and its context. The target antigen is unknown. The trim removed 8 bases at V and 0 bases at J, leaving 1 base unmatched. This CDR3 is built from 12 residues. Germline V gene lookup returns CDR1 WSHSY and CDR2 SAAADI. The total RNA that was extracted per sample amounted to at least 5.5 micrograms. The sample belongs to a study of blood T cells in healthy people across ages. Study observations and caveats: Lack of knowledge of donor CMV status possibly confounded expanded clonotype changes.

PCR was performed a second time for about 7 to 12 cycles using a sample-barcoded 5' primer and a J-beta primer mix. TCRdb recomputed calls from the 5' RACE reads with MiXCR, one row per CDR3 protein. The sample contains about 380,000 distinct CDR3 sequences, approximately 52% of which appear only once. The TCR was taken from a man in his 60s in good health. The chain uses TRBV10-2 and TRBJ2-7, with 7 bases aligning to TRBD1. Sequenced: blood. CDR3 DNA sequence: TGCGCCAGCCGGGACAGCTCCTACGAGCAGTACTTC. Translated: CASRDSSYEQYF.